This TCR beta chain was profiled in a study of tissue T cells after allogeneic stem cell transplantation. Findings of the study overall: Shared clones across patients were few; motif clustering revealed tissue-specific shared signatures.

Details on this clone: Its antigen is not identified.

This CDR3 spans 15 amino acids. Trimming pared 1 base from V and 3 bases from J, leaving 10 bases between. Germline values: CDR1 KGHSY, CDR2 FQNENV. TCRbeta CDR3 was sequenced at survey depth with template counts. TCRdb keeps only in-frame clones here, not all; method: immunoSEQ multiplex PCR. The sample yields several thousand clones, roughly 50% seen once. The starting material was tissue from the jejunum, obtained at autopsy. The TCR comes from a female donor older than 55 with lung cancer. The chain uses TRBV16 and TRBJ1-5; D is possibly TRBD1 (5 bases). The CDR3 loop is CASSQFQQANQPQHF. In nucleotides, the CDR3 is TGTGCCAGCAGCCAATTTCAACAGGCCAATCAGCCCCAGCATTTT.